The rows below give T cell receptor beta chains drawn from one sample of a study of blood T cell repertoires in COVID-19. Profiling relied on immunoSEQ multiplex PCR, and the TCRdb table lists in-frame clones only, not all of them. The sample has about 140,000 clones, approximately 86% seen once. The sequenced material came from peripheral blood. The receptors shown here come from a human donor in a cohort sampled during active COVID-19. Both conserved end residues are part of each CDR3. Fields, in order: J gene, V gene, CDR3 protein.

TRBJ2-7 TRBV12-5 CASGFPQPRQGCLEQYF
TRBJ2-7 TRBV27 CASSLNRANYEQYF
TRBJ1-2 TRBV6-6 CASTEGTDIYGYTF
TRBJ1-5 TRBV28 CASSSRGAPNQPQHF
TRBJ2-7 TRBV4-1 CASSQEPRPIYEQYF
TRBJ1-2 TRBV7-9 CASSLPGTGQSYGYTF
TRBJ1-1 TRBV7-9 CASSQDMLTEAFF
TRBJ2-1 TRBV13 CASSLVAEGPLNNEQFF
TRBJ2-1 TRBV3-1/TRBV3-2 CASSQEAPRGQFF
TRBJ1-2 TRBV7-9 CASSLGDFDRGVSGDTF
TRBJ1-5 TRBV18 CASSPSTVTFNQPQHF
TRBJ2-3 TRBV7-9 CASSFPRLAGSTDTQYF
TRBJ1-2 TRBV28 CASSSDRRYGYTF
TRBJ2-3 TRBV3-1/TRBV3-2 CASSQRTSTDTQYF
TRBJ2-2 TRBV7-9 CASSLQGTTGELFF
TRBJ2-7 TRBV28 CASSMGGTHYEQYF
TRBJ2-7 TRBV5-1 CASTPTGTGDSYEQYF
TRBJ2-1 TRBV21-1 CASLGEDDNEQFF
TRBJ1-4 TRBV28 CASLGPGQANEKLFF
TRBJ2-4 TRBV5-1 CASSLGAPKNIQYF
TRBJ2-7 TRBV6-5 CASTLDSYEQYF
TRBJ2-7 TRBV18 CASSEGYEQYF
TRBJ2-7 TRBV5-6 CASSLGLSRRELSYEQYF
TRBJ2-7 TRBV5-1 CASSLSSVLAGVKQYF
TRBJ1-3 TRBV18 CASLYSYSGNTIYF
TRBJ2-7 TRBV19 CASSIEINFSAYEQYF
TRBJ2-6 TRBV4-1 CASSQGIGDRGLSGANVLTF
TRBJ1-5 TRBV3-1/TRBV3-2 CASSQDGSGQPQHF
TRBJ2-7 TRBV28 CASSPGSRTQGGYF
TRBJ1-3 TRBV6-5 CASSPGTGFLNTIYF
TRBJ2-2 TRBV19 CASSTGQGKNTGELFF
TRBJ1-5 TRBV28 CASSLLGQDSNQPQHF
TRBJ2-1 TRBV6-5 CASSTSGSRNEQFF
TRBJ2-2 TRBV11-2 CASSSSTGANTGELFF
TRBJ1-2 TRBV27 CASSLGGNRGSYGYTF
TRBJ2-7 TRBV11-2 CASSLSGFEQYF
TRBJ2-1 TRBV20-1 CSASGTSGGLGNEQFF
TRBJ1-1 TRBV5-1 CASSSGQETNTEAFF
TRBJ2-1 TRBV2 CASSGNRLPYNEQFF
TRBJ2-7 TRBV5-1 CASSLNSGPPDF
TRBJ2-3 TRBV5-5 CASSLGGLADTQYF
TRBJ1-2 TRBV3-1/TRBV3-2 CASSQYGVGYGYTF
TRBJ1-1 TRBV2 CASSEPRDRVHRGTEAFF
TRBJ1-6 TRBV14 CASSKQQGDYNSPLHF
TRBJ2-1 TRBV21-1 CASVRLAEHNEQFF